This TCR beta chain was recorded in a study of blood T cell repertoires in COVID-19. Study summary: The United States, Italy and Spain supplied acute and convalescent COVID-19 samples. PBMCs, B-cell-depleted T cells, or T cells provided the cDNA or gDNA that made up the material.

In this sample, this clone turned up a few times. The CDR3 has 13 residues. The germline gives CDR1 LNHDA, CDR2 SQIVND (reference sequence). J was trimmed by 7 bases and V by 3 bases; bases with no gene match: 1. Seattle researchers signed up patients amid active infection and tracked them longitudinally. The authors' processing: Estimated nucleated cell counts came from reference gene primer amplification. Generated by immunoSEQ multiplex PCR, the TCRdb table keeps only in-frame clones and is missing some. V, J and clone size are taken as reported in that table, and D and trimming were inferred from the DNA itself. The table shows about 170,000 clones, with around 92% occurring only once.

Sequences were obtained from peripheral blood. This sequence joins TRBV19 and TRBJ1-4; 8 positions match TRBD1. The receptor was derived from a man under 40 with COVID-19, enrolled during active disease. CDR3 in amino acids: CASSIRGREKLFF. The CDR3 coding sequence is TGTGCCAGTAGTATCAGGGGGCGTGAAAAACTGTTTTTT.